This TCR beta chain emerged from a study of OX40 agonist ivuxolimab in advanced cancers. Study summary: The treatment was a fully human IgG2 OX40 agonist, ivuxolimab. Prior anti-PD-1, anti-PD-L1 or anti-CTLA-4 therapy was allowed; approximately 41% had some.

For this clone: The antigen remains undetermined.

Notes on the study in general: CD8+ T cells averaged more expanded clones than CD4+.

Measured with immunoSEQ multiplex PCR; TCRdb has only the in-frame clones, and not every one. The sample lists tens of thousands of clones, over 75% occurring once. Germline V gene sequence: CDR1 GTSNPN, CDR2 SVGIG (reference sequence). CDR3 length: 15 residues. The TCR originated in an adult with an advanced solid tumor such as melanoma, head and neck, liver or kidney cancer. This chain connects TRBV30 to TRBJ2-1; 9 nucleotides match TRBD1. The material was CD4+ or CD8+ T cells sorted from blood, obtained in a trial of the OX40 agonist ivuxolimab. CDR3 sequence reads: CATRTWDRATDEQFF. Written as DNA, the CDR3 is TGTGCTACTCGTACTTGGGACAGGGCGACTGATGAGCAGTTCTTC.